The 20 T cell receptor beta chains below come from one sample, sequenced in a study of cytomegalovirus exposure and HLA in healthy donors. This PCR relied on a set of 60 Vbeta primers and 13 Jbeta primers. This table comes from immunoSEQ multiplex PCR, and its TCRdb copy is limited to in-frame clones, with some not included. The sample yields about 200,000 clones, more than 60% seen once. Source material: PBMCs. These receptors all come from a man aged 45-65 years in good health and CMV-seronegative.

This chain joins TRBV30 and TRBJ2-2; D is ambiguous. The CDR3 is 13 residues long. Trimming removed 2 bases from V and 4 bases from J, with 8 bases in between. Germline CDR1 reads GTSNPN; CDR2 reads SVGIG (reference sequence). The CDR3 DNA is TGTGCCTGGAGTCCCACCGGCACCGGGGAGCTGTTTTTT. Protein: CAWSPTGTGELFF.

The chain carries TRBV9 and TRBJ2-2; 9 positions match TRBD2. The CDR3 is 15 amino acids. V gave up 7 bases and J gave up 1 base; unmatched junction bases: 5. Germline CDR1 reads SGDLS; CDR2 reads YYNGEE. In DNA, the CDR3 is TGTGCCAGCTCCCAAGCGGGAGGGAACACCGGGGAGCTGTTTTTT. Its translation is CASSQAGGNTGELFF.

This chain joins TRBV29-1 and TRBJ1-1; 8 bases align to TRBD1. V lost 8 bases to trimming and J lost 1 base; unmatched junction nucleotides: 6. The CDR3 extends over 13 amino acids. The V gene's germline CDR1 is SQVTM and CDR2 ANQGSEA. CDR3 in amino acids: CSTSGQANTEAFF. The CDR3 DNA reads TGCAGCACCTCGGGACAGGCGAACACTGAAGCTTTCTTT.

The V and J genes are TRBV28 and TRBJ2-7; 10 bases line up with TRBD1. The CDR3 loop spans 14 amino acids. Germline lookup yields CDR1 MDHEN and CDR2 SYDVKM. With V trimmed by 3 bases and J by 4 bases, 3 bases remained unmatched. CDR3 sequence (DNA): TGTGCCAGCAGTTTCAGACAGGGGGCTTACGAGCAGTACTTC. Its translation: CASSFRQGAYEQYF.

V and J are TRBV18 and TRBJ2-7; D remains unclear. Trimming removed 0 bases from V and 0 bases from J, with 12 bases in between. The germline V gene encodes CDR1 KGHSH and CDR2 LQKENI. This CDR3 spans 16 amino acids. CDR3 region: CASSPPVGRSSYEQYF. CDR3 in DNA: TGTGCCAGCTCACCACCTGTGGGCAGAAGCTCCTACGAGCAGTACTTC.

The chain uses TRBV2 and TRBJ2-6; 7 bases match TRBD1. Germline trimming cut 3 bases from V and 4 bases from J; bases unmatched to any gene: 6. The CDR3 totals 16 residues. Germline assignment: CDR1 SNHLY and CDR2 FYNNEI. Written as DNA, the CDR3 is TGTGCCAGCAGTGAGTTACAGGGGCTCGGGGCCAACGTCCTGACTTTC. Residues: CASSELQGLGANVLTF. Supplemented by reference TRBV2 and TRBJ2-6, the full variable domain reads EPEVTQTPSHQVTQMGQEVILRCVPISNHLYFYWYRQILGQKVEFLVSFYNNEISEKSEIFDDQFSVERPDGSNFTLKIRSTKLEDSAMYFCASSELQGLGANVLTFGAGSRLTVL.

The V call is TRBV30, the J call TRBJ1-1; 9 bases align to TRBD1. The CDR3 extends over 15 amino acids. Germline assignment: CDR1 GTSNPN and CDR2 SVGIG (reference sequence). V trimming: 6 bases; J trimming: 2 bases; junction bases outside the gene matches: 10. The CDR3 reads CACLPGQGLNTEAFF. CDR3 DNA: TGTGCCTGCCTACCGGGACAGGGCCTTAACACTGAAGCTTTCTTT.

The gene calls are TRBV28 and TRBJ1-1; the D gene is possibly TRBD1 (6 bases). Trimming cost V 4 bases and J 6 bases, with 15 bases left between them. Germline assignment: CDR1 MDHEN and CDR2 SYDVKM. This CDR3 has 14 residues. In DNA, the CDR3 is TGTGCCAGCAGTTCTCCCCCGGGGGGCTCTGAAGCTTTCTTT. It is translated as CASSSPPGGSEAFF.

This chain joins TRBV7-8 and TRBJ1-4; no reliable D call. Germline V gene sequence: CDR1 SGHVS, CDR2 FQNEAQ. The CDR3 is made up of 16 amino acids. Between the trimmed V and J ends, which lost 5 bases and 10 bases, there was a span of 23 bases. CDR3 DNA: TGTGCCAGCAGCCCGGGTCCGATAACCAATGAAGGAAAACTGTTTTTT. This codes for CASSPGPITNEGKLFF.

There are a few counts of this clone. The CDR3 sequence is CASRDRENTEAFF. CDR3 nucleotides: TGTGCCAGCAGGGACAGGGAGAACACTGAAGCTTTCTTT. The chain joins TRBV2 to TRBJ1-1; 8 bases match TRBD1. CDR1 and CDR2 from the germline V gene are SNHLY and FYNNEI. This CDR3 has 13 amino acids. Trimming cost V 6 bases and J 1 base; bases outside gene matches: 1.

Written as DNA, the CDR3 is TGTGCCAGCAGCGCAGGGGACGGGAACACTGAAGCTTTCTTT. It yields the protein CASSAGDGNTEAFF. This rearrangement joins TRBV9 to TRBJ1-1; D is possibly TRBD1 (6 bases). Trimming shortened V by 3 bases and J by 1 base, and 10 bases separated the two germline ends. The CDR3 is 14 amino acids. CDR1 and CDR2 (germline): SGDLS, YYNGEE.

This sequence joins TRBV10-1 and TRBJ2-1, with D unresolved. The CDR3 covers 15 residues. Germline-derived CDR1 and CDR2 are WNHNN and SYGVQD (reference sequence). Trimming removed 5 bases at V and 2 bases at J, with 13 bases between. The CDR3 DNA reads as TGCGCCAGCAGTCCTCTCACAGCCGCCTACAATGAGCAGTTCTTC. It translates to CASSPLTAAYNEQFF.

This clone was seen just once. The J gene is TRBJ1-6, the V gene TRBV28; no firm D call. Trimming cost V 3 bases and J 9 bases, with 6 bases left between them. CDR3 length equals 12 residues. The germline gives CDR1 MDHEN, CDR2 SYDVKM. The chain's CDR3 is CASSFRGSPLHF. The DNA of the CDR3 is TGTGCCAGCAGTTTTCGCGGTTCACCCCTCCACTTT. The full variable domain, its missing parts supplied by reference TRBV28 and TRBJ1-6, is DVKVTQSSRYLVKRTGEKVFLECVQDMDHENMFWYRQDPGLGLRLIYFSYDVKMKEKGDIPEGYSVSREKKERFSLILESASTNQTSMYLCASSFRGSPLHFGNGTRLTVT.

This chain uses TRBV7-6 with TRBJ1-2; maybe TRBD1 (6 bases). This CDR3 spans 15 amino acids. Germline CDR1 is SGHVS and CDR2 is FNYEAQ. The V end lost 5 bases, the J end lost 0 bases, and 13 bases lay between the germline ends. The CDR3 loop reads CASSPGTTANYGYTF. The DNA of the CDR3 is TGTGCCAGCAGCCCAGGGACAACAGCTAACTATGGCTACACCTTC.

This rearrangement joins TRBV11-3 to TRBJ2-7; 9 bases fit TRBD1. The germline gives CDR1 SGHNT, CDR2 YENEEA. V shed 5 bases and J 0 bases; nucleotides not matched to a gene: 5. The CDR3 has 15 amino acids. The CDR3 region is CASSTGQGRSYEQYF. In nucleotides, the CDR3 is TGTGCCAGCAGCACGGGACAGGGTCGCTCCTACGAGCAGTACTTC.

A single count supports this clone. DNA of the CDR3: TGCGCCAGCAGCCTCGAGGGACCGACGGAGCGGGGGAGCTCCTACGAGCAGTACTTC. Its protein is CASSLEGPTERGSSYEQYF. The rearrangement uses TRBV4-1 and TRBJ2-7; 8 bases map to TRBD2. CDR3 size: 19 residues. J lost 0 bases, V lost 4 bases, and 17 bases had no gene match. Germline-derived CDR1 and CDR2 are MGHRA and YSYEKL.

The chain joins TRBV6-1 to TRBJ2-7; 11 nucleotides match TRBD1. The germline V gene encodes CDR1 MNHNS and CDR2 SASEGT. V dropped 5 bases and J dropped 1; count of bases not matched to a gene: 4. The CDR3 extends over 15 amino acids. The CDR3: CASSSGTGGSYEQYF. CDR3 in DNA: TGTGCCAGCAGTTCAGGGACAGGGGGATCCTACGAGCAGTACTTC.

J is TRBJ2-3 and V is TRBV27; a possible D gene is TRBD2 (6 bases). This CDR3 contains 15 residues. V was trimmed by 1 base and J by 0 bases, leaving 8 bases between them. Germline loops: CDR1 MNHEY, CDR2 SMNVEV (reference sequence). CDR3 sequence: CASSLLLASTDTQYF. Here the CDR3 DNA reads TGTGCCAGCAGTTTATTACTAGCTAGCACAGATACGCAGTATTTT.

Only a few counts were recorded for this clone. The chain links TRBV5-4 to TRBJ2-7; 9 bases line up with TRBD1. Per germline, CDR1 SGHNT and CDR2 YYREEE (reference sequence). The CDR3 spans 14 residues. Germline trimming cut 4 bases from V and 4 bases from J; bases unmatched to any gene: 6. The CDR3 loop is CASSPGTGIYEQYF. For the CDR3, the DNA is TGTGCCAGCAGCCCCGGGACAGGGATTTACGAGCAGTACTTC.

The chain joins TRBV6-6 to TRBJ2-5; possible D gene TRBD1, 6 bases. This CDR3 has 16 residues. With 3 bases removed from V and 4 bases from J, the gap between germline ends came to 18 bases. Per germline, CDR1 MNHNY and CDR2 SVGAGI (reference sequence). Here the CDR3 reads CASSYSQGDLLETQYF. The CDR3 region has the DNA TGTGCCAGCAGTTATTCACAGGGAGATCTTCTAGAGACCCAGTACTTC.